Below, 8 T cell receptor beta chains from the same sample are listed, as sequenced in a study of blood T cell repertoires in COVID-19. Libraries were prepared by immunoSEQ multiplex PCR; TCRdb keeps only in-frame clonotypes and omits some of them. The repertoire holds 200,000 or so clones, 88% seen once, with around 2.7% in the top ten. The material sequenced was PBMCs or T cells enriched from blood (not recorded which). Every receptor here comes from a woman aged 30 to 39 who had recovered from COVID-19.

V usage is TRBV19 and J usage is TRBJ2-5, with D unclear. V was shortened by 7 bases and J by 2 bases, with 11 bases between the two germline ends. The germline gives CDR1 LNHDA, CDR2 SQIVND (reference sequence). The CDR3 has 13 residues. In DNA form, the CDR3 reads TGTGCCAGTATAATGGGCAGGCAAGAGACCCAGTACTTC. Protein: CASIMGRQETQYF.

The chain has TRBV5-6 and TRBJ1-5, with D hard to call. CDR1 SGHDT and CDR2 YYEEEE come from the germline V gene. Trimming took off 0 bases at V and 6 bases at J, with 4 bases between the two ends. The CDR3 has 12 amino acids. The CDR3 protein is CASSLGVQPQHF. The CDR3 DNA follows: TGTGCCAGCAGCTTGGGAGTTCAGCCCCAGCATTTT.

This CDR3 is CASSPQGSNQPQHF. The CDR3 DNA follows: TGTGCCAGCAGCCCGCAGGGTAGCAATCAGCCCCAGCATTTT. The chain couples TRBV9 to TRBJ1-5, with D possibly being TRBD1 (5 bases). The CDR3 length is 14 residues. Germline-derived CDR1 and CDR2 are SGDLS and YYNGEE. V shed 4 bases and J shed 0 bases, with 8 bases lying between them.

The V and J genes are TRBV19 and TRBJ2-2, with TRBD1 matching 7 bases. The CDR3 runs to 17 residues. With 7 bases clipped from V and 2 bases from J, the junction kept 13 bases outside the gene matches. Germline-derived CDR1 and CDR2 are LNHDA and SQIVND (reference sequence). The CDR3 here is CASISNRGDLNTGELFF. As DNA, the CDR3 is TGTGCCAGTATCTCCAACAGGGGCGATCTTAACACCGGGGAGCTGTTTTTT.

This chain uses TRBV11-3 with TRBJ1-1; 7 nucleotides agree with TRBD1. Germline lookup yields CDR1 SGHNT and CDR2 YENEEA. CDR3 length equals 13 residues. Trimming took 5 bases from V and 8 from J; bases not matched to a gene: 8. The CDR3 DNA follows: TGTGCCAGCAGCACAGGGGCTGCTGGAGAAGCTTTCTTT. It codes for CASSTGAAGEAFF.

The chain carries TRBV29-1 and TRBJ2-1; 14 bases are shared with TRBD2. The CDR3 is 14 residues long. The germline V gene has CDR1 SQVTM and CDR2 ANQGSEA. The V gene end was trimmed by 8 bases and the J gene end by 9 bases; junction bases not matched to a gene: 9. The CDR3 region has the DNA TGCAGCCTGAGGACTAGCGGGGGGCCACGTGAGCAGTTCTTC. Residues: CSLRTSGGPREQFF.

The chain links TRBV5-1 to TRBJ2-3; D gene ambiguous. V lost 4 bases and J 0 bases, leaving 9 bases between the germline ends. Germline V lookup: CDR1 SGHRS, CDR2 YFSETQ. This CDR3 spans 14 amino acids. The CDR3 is CASSPTESTDTQYF. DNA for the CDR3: TGCGCCAGCAGCCCCACAGAGAGCACAGATACGCAGTATTTT. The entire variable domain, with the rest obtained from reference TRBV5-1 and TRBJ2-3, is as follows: KAGVTQTPRYLIKTRGQQVTLSCSPISGHRSVSWYQQTPGQGLQFLFEYFSETQRNKGNFPGRFSGRQFSNSRSEMNVSTLELGDSALYLCASSPTESTDTQYFGPGTRLTVL.

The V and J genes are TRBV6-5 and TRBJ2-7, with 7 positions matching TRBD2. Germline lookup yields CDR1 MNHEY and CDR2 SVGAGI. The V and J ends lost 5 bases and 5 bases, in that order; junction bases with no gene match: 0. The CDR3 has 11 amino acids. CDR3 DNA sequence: TGTGCCAGCAGTCGGGGGGACGAGCAGTACTTC. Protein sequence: CASSRGDEQYF.